This TCR beta chain is from a study of human T cells and chemical hapten exposure. Germline CDR1 and CDR2: SGHTA and FQGNSA. CDR3 length: 15 residues. Trimming cost V 5 bases and J 3 bases, with 14 bases left between them. This clonotype appeared a few times. Each CDR3 protein gets one entry after TCRdb re-called the RACE reads with MiXCR. This table holds some 340,000 distinct CDR3 sequences, approximately 6.3% found once. The time point: patch test 1, 2 weeks after DPC sensitization. Described treatment: therapeutic diphenylcyclopropenone sensitization with weekly scalp DPC. The rearrangement links TRBV7-2 to TRBJ2-1; D is undetermined. The source was whole blood, collected in connection with sensitization to the hapten diphenylcyclopropenone (DPC). The clonotype originates from a woman aged 18-30 years with alopecia areata. Some clones in this sample may be carry-over from other donors' samples. CDR3 in DNA: TGTGCCAGCAGCCGATACCCCGTCCGCTACAATGAGCAGTTCTTC. Translating gives CASSRYPVRYNEQFF.